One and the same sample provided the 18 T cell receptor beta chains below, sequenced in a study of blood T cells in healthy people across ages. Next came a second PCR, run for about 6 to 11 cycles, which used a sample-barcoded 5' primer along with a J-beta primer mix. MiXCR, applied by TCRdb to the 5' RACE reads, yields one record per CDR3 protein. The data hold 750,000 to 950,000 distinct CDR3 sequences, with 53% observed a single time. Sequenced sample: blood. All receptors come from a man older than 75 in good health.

The CDR3 reads CASAPWEINEQYF. CDR3 sequence (DNA): TGCGCCAGCGCCCCCTGGGAGATAAACGAGCAGTACTTC. The chain combines TRBV5-1 with TRBJ2-4; D may be TRBD2 (5 bases). The end of the DNA aligns better with TRBJ2-7, so the J call may be wrong. The CDR3 sequence is 13 residues long. CDR1 and CDR2 (germline): SGHRS, YFSETQ.

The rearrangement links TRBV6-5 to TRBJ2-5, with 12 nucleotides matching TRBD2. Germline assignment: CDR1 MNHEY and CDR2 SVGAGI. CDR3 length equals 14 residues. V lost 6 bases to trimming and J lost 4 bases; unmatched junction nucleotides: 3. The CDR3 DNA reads TGTGCCAGCAGCTGGGGACTAGCGGGAGAGACCCAGTACTTC. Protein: CASSWGLAGETQYF.

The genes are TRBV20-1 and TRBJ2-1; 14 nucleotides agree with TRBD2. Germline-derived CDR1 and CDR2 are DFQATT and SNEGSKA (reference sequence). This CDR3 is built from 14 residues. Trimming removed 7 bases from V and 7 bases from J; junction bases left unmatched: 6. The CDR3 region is CSGQRTSGGNEQFF. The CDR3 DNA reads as TGCAGTGGCCAGCGGACTAGCGGGGGGAATGAGCAGTTCTTC.

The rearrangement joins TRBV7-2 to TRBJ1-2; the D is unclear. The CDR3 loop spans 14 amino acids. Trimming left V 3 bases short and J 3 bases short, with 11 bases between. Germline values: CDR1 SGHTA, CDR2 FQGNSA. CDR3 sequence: CASSLGSFYYGYTF. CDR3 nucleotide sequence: TGTGCCAGCAGCTTGGGCAGCTTCTACTATGGCTACACCTTC.

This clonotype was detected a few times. The CDR3: CSVAGQGASEQYF. The DNA of the CDR3 is TGCAGCGTTGCGGGACAGGGGGCCAGCGAGCAGTACTTC. The chain carries TRBV29-1 and TRBJ2-7, with 12 nucleotides matching TRBD1. The germline gives CDR1 SQVTM, CDR2 ANQGSEA. Germline trimming cut 4 bases from V and 6 bases from J; bases unmatched to any gene: 4. The CDR3 length is 13 residues.

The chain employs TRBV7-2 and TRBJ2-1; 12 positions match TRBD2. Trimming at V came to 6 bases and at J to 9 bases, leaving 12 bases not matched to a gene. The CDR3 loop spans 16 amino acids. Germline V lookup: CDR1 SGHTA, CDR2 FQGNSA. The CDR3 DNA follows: TGTGCCAGCAGTCCTAAGGCTAGCGGGAGGGCCGGTGAGCAGTTCTTC. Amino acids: CASSPKASGRAGEQFF. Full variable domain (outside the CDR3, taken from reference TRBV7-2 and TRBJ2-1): GAGVSQSPSNKVTEKGKDVELRCDPISGHTALYWYRQSLGQGLEFLIYFQGNSAPDKSGLPSDRFSAERTGGSVSTLTIQRTQQEDSAVYLCASSPKASGRAGEQFFGPGTRLTVL.

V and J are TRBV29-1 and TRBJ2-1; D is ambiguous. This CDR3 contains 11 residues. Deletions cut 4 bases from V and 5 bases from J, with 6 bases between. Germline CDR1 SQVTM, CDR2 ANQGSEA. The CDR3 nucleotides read TGCAGCGTTGGTATTAACAATGAGCAGTTCTTC. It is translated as CSVGINNEQFF.

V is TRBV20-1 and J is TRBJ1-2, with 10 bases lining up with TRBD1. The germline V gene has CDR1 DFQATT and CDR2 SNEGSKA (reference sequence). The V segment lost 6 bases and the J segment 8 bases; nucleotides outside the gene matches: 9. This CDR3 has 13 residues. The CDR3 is CSAPSGTGVGYTF. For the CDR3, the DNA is TGCAGTGCCCCTTCGGGGACAGGGGTCGGCTACACCTTC.

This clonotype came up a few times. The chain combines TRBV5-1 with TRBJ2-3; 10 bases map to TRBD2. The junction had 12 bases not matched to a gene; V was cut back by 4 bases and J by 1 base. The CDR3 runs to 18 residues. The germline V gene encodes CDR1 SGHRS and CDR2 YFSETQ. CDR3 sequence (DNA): TGCGCCAGCAGCCAGGCACCTAGCGGGAGTGCGGGCACAGATACGCAGTATTTT. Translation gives CASSQAPSGSAGTDTQYF.

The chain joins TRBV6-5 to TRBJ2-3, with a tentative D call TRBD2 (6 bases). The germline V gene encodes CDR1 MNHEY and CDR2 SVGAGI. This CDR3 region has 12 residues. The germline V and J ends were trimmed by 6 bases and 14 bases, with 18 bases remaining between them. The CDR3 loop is CASSPGSGYAYF. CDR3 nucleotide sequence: TGTGCCAGCAGCCCAGGTAGCGGATACGCGTATTTT.

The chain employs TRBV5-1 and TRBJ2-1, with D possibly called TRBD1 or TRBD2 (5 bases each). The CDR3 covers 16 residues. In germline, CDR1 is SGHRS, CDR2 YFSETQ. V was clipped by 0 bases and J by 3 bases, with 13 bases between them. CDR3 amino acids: CASSLGGDLIYNEQFF. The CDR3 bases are TGCGCCAGCAGCTTGGGAGGGGACCTCATCTACAATGAGCAGTTCTTC.

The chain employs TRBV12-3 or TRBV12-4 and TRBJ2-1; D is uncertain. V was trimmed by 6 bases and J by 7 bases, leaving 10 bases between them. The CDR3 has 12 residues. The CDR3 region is CASRARRNEQFF. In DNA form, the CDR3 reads TGTGCCAGCAGGGCCCGAAGGAATGAGCAGTTCTTC.

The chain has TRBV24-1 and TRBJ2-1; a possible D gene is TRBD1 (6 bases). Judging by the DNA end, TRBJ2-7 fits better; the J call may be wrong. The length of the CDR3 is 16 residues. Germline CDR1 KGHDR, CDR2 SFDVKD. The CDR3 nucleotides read TGTGCCACCAGTGATCGACGACCCAGGGGCCACAATGAGCAGTACTTC. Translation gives CATSDRRPRGHNEQYF.

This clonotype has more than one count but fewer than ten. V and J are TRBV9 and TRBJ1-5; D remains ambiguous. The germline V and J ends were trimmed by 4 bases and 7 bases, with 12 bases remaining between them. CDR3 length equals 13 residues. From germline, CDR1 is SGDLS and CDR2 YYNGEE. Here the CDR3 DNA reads TGTGCCAGCAGCCCGAACGAGGGACAGCCCCAGCATTTT. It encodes CASSPNEGQPQHF.

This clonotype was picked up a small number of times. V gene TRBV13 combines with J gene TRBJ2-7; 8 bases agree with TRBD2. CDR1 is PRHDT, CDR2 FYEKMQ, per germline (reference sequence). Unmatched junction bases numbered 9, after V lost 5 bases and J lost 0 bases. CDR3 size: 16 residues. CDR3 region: CASSLRLARSSYEQYF. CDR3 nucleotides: TGTGCCAGCAGCCTCAGACTAGCGAGGAGCTCCTACGAGCAGTACTTC. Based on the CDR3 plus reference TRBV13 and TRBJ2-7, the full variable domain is AAGVIQSPRHLIKEKRETATLKCYPIPRHDTVYWYQQGPGQDPQFLISFYEKMQSDKGSIPDRFSAQQFSDYHSELNMSSLELGDSALYFCASSLRLARSSYEQYFGPGTRLTVT.

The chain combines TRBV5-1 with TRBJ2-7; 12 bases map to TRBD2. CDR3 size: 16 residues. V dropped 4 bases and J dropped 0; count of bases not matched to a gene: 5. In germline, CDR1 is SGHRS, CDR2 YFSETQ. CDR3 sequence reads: CASSPGLAGLSYEQYF. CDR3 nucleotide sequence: TGCGCCAGCAGCCCGGGACTAGCGGGCCTCTCCTACGAGCAGTACTTC.

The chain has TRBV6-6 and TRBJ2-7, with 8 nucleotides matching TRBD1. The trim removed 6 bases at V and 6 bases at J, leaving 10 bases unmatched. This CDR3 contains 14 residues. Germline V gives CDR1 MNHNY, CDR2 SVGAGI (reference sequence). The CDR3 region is CASSFGTGPIEQYF. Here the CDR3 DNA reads TGTGCCAGCAGCTTCGGGACAGGCCCTATCGAGCAGTACTTC.

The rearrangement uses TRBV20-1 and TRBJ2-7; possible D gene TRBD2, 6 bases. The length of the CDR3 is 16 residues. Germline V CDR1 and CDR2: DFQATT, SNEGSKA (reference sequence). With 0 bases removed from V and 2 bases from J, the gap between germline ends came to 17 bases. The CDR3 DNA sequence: TGCAGTGCTAGAGATTTGGGTAGCGGCACACCCTACGAGCAGTACTTC. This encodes CSARDLGSGTPYEQYF.